This TCR beta chain comes out of a study of blood T cell repertoires in COVID-19. The germline gives CDR1 SGHVS, CDR2 FNYEAQ. The CDR3 extends over 15 amino acids. Trimming pared 1 base from V and 2 bases from J, leaving 9 bases between. Clones were sequenced by immunoSEQ multiplex PCR, and TCRdb holds only the in-frame ones, with some missing. The repertoire holds roughly 400,000 clones, with about 90% as singletons. This clone has a handful of counts. The receptor was isolated from a young man who had recovered from COVID-19. V usage is TRBV7-6 and J usage is TRBJ1-3; D may be TRBD1 (6 bases). Source material: PBMCs or T cells enriched from blood (not recorded which). The CDR3 DNA follows: TGTGCCAGCAGCTTAGACAGGGCCCCTGGAAACACCATATATTTT. Translation: CASSLDRAPGNTIYF.